This entry concerns a single T cell receptor (beta chain). Its specificity is not known. This entry is derived from a study of OX40 agonist ivuxolimab in advanced cancers. Study overall: An agonistic human IgG2 monoclonal antibody against OX40 (CD134) was given. Dose-escalation patients were diagnosed with hepatocellular carcinoma, melanoma, renal cell cancer or head and neck cancer.

TCRdb's copy holds only in-frame clones and misses some; the assay was immunoSEQ multiplex PCR. Counted here are approximately 22,000 clones, 86% occurring once; the ten biggest clones make up roughly 16%. Study-level findings and limits: Mean expanded clone counts were higher in CD8+ than CD4+ T cells. Expansion of clones was among the lowest in partial responders at 0.1-3.0 mg/kg.

CDR1 is MNHEY, CDR2 SVGAGI, per germline. V was shortened by 7 bases and J by 1 base, with 11 bases between the two germline ends. The CDR3 has 14 amino acids. The chain couples TRBV6-5 to TRBJ1-5; possibly TRBD1 for D (5 bases). The sequence was obtained from an adult with an advanced solid tumor such as melanoma, head and neck, liver or kidney cancer. The sequencing here drew on CD4+ or CD8+ T cells sorted from blood, taken in a trial of the OX40 agonist ivuxolimab. CDR3 coding DNA: TGTGCCAGCAACCCTGGGGACAGCAATCAGCCCCAGCATTTT. It yields the protein CASNPGDSNQPQHF.